The source of this T cell receptor beta chain is a study of identical twins (dated by TCRdb to 2016 to 2017). In terms of the full investigation: To test whether fetal clonotypes persist, the study used deep sequencing on TCR alpha and beta repertoires from monozygotic twins, unrelated adults of various ages, and cord blood. To rule out contamination, replicate twin experiments were performed at different times with different library preparation protocols.

This clonotype was seen a few times. Its recognized antigen is unknown. No much larger clone exists at a distance of one base, and base qualities are not known. The full study reports these points: Excess twin sharing in beta out-of-frame sequences was weaker because fewer shared sequences lowered the signal-to-noise ratio. Invariant T cells such as MAIT and iNKT could partly confound zero-insertion analyses, although diverse VJ usage argued against such confounding for most clonotypes. Compared with coincidental sharing between unrelated individuals, an excess of low generation-probability sequences was observed among out-of-frame TCR alpha sequences shared between twins. In monozygotic twins, recombination models systematically underestimated out-of-frame TCR alpha sharing, but the models matched the sharing seen between unrelated individuals. Conclusions relied on cross-sectional statistical analysis, since the same donors could not be followed over many years. Abundant cord blood beta clonotypes had fewer insertions, young adult naive repertoires showed a similar but weaker trend, and memory repertoires showed no such trend.

Library preparation used 5' RACE. The sequencer listed for this sample is Illumina HiSeq 2000. A universal primer binding site was added through template switching, and the final cDNA carried a unique molecular identifier so that TCR cDNA molecules could be counted accurately. Specific primers in the conserved constant-segment region were used to synthesize first-strand cDNA for TCR alpha and beta chains. To control for contamination, every cDNA library was double barcoded, receiving both a SMART-Mk sample barcode and Illumina barcodes. TruSeq adapter sequences along with Illumina sample barcodes were introduced in two successive PCR steps. The TCR alpha and beta cDNA libraries were sequenced on the Illumina HiSeq platform using custom primers. The original pipeline was this. MiGEC processed the raw reads to extract unique molecular identifiers, while MiXCR was used to determine the CDR3 positions. For each individual, recombination models were inferred using an EM algorithm with the repgenHMM and IGoR tools. Shared clonotypes were analyzed with the tcR package in R, and sharing was normalized by the product of cloneset sizes. To study raw recombination free of thymic and clonal selection effects, out-of-frame nonproductive sequences were analyzed. TCRdb reworked the public reads: Q25 trimming with fastp, MiXCR clone assembly, productive beta chains retained. Each CDR3 protein appears once, grouped with its most common genes and DNA. These V and J calls originate from TCRdb's pipeline instead of the authors' own analysis. The sample table records fewer than 250,000 distinct CDR3 sequences; 7% to 8.5% of these occur just once. The ten largest clonotypes hold roughly 5% of the sample.

Only healthy Caucasian donors were included. Three pairs of female monozygotic twins, all aged roughly 18 to 29 years, were included in the twin cohort. CD4+ and CD8+ T cell populations were isolated with positive isolation kits from Invitrogen. From the germline V gene (reference sequence), CDR1 is WNHNN and CDR2 is SYGVQD. Cut back by 1 base and 6 bases, the V and J ends lie 6 bases apart. The CDR3, from cysteine to phenylalanine, totals 13 residues. Only the CDR3 portion is preserved as DNA: 39 bases, with reading frame beginning at the first base. Another study also made use of these data, one on yellow fever vaccine responses in identical twins. Taken from the second paper: According to the authors, in identical twins the way T cells responded to vaccination appeared partly convergent and partly personalized. Focusing on identical twins, the study followed the T cell clones that responded to the vaccine, and did so with precision.

Sequencing was performed on CD8+ T cells sorted from blood. Rearrangement joined TRBV10-1 to TRBJ2-2, with the D segment identity uncertain. The clonotype comes from a woman aged 18 to 35 in good health. The CDR3 is CASSELNPGELFF. The nucleotides are TGCGCCAGCAGTGAGTTGAATCCCGGGGAGCTGTTTTTT.